Each of the 26 T cell receptor beta chains below was sequenced from the same sample in a study of T-cell reconstitution after alpha-beta-depleted transplantation in children. The TCRbeta library was prepared with unique molecular identifiers. TCRdb processed the PCR reads anew with MiXCR; each CDR3 protein has one entry. The table records some 460,000 distinct CDR3 sequences, about 16% of them present only once. Sequenced here: PBMCs, mostly from graft donor cells, sampled 360 days after TCRalphabeta/CD19-depleted stem cell transplant. All receptors come from a boy less than two years old who had a stem cell transplant for Wiskott-Aldrich syndrome, so the T cells may come from the graft donor.

V gene TRBV10-3 combines with J gene TRBJ2-3; a weak D match, TRBD1 (5 bases). The CDR3 spans 17 residues. CDR1 is ENHRY, CDR2 SYGVKD, per germline. Between the trimmed V and J ends, which lost 2 bases and 2 bases, there was a span of 17 bases. The CDR3 region is CAISEAEQVWYTDTQYF. The CDR3, as DNA: TGTGCCATCAGTGAGGCAGAACAGGTTTGGTACACAGATACGCAGTATTTT.

Regarding this clonotype: A junction end diverges from the germline sequence, so it may reflect a read error. V gene TRBV12-3 or TRBV12-4 combines with J gene TRBJ2-2; D is ambiguous. The CDR3 totals 12 residues. CDR3 in amino acids: CASGFLFGELFF. The CDR3 DNA reads TGTGCCAGCGGTTTCCTATTCGGGGAGCTGTTTTTT.

V and J are TRBV12-3 or TRBV12-4 and TRBJ1-1, with D uncertain. The V and J ends lost 2 bases and 5 bases respectively, with 12 bases between them. The CDR3 runs to 14 residues. DNA of the CDR3: TGTGCCAGCAGTTTACGGAGGGAAAAAACTGAAGCTTTCTTT. This codes for CASSLRREKTEAFF.

This chain connects TRBV2 to TRBJ2-3, with D perhaps matching TRBD2 (5 bases). Germline values: CDR1 SNHLY, CDR2 FYNNEI. This CDR3 contains 10 residues. V shed 8 bases and J shed 7 bases, with 7 bases lying between them. This CDR3 is CASERNTQYF. CDR3 coding DNA: TGTGCCAGCGAGCGGAATACGCAGTATTTT.

This clonotype was counted between two and nine times. This sequence joins TRBV20-1 and TRBJ1-4; a possible D gene is TRBD1 (5 bases). V lost 3 bases and J lost 5, with 10 bases in between. CDR1 is DFQATT, CDR2 SNEGSKA, per germline (reference sequence). This CDR3 contains 13 residues. The DNA for the CDR3 is TGCAGTGCTAGGACAGAGGAGAATGAAAAACTGTTTTTT. Protein: CSARTEENEKLFF.

The V call is TRBV2, the J call TRBJ2-1; D is undetermined. The germline V gene encodes CDR1 SNHLY and CDR2 FYNNEI. The CDR3 consists of 11 residues. V lost 7 bases, J lost 15 bases, and 16 bases lay in between. The DNA for the CDR3 is TGTGCCAGCATGAGAGGTCCATGGGGGTTCTTC. Translated: CASMRGPWGFF.

This clonotype turned up a few times. V and J are TRBV7-8 and TRBJ2-4; tentative D call: TRBD1 (6 bases). V lost 0 bases to trimming and J lost 8 bases, with 11 bases between them. CDR1 is SGHVS and CDR2 is FQNEAQ in the germline V gene. This CDR3 comprises 14 residues. For the CDR3, the DNA is TGTGCCAGCAGCTTAGCGCTGGGGGCACACATTCAGTACTTC. Residues: CASSLALGAHIQYF.

The chain uses TRBV5-6 and TRBJ2-7; the match to TRBD1 covers 8 bases. This CDR3 spans 15 amino acids. Germline CDR1 reads SGHDT; CDR2 reads YYEEEE. Losses at the gene ends were 1 base for V and 2 bases for J; bases not matched to a gene: 5. This CDR3 is CASSLSQGATYEQYF. In nucleotides, the CDR3 is TGTGCCAGCAGCTTGAGTCAGGGGGCCACCTACGAGCAGTACTTC.

The chain carries TRBV6-1 and TRBJ2-4; 8 bases agree with TRBD1. The CDR3 contains 11 residues. V gave up 4 bases and J gave up 14 bases; unmatched junction bases: 4. Germline loops: CDR1 MNHNS, CDR2 SASEGT. The CDR3 reads CASSADREKYF. CDR3 DNA sequence: TGTGCCAGCAGTGCGGACAGGGAGAAGTACTTC.

Many counts were recorded for this clonotype. The V gene is TRBV11-1, the J gene TRBJ2-2; D remains unclear. Trimming shortened V by 2 bases and J by 0 bases, and 16 bases separated the two germline ends. The CDR3 runs to 18 residues. Per germline, CDR1 SGHAT and CDR2 FQDESV (reference sequence). The CDR3 region is CASSLSPLQLANTGELFF. CDR3 coding DNA: TGTGCCAGCAGCTTATCTCCGCTACAGCTAGCGAACACCGGGGAGCTGTTTTTT.

This clonotype was seen more than once but under ten times. The chain links TRBV9 to TRBJ2-5; D call uncertain. Germline CDR1 is SGDLS and CDR2 is YYNGEE. V lost 3 bases and J lost 5, with 14 bases in between. The CDR3 runs to 14 residues. CDR3 nucleotide sequence: TGTGCCAGCAGCGAAGGTTACCTCGGGGAGACCCAGTACTTC. Its translation is CASSEGYLGETQYF.

The chain is built from TRBV10-3 and TRBJ1-2, with a possible D match to TRBD1 (6 bases). V lost 0 bases and J 7 bases, leaving 15 bases between the germline ends. CDR3 size: 15 residues. Germline V gene lookup returns CDR1 ENHRY and CDR2 SYGVKD. The CDR3 reads CAISESIQGLVGYTF. The CDR3 DNA reads as TGTGCCATCAGTGAGTCGATACAGGGATTGGTTGGCTACACCTTC.

CDR3 amino acids: CASSSHRERGNEQYF. CDR3 in DNA: TGTGCCAGCAGTTCCCACAGGGAGAGGGGGAACGAGCAGTACTTC. The genes are TRBV6-2 or TRBV6-3 and TRBJ2-7; TRBD1 might be the D (6 bases). Germline-derived CDR1 and CDR2 are MNHEY and SVGEGT. The CDR3 covers 15 residues. V was shortened by 4 bases and J by 5 bases, with 18 bases between the two germline ends.

The rearrangement joins TRBV4-1 to TRBJ2-3, with 9 bases aligning to TRBD2. V trimming: 0 bases; J trimming: 0 bases; junction bases outside the gene matches: 13. This CDR3 has 20 residues. Looked up from germline, CDR1 is MGHRA and CDR2 is YSYEKL. The chain's CDR3 is CASSQEQGTSPTHSTDTQYF. CDR3 sequence (DNA): TGCGCCAGCAGCCAAGAACAAGGGACTAGCCCCACTCATAGCACAGATACGCAGTATTTT.

The J gene is TRBJ2-5, the V gene TRBV12-3 or TRBV12-4; 7 nucleotides agree with TRBD1. Trimming at V came to 5 bases and at J to 5 bases, leaving 11 bases not matched to a gene. CDR3 length: 15 residues. CDR3 sequence: CASSDRAGRVETQYF. The CDR3 region has the DNA TGTGCCAGCAGTGACAGGGCGGGTCGGGTGGAGACCCAGTACTTC.

This clonotype has more than one count but fewer than ten. V and J are TRBV5-1 and TRBJ2-2, with D unclear. This CDR3 is built from 15 residues. V gave up 1 base and J gave up 0 bases, with 7 bases separating them. Per germline, CDR1 SGHRS and CDR2 YFSETQ. The CDR3 is CASSLYGPNTGELFF. Written as DNA, the CDR3 is TGCGCCAGCAGCTTGTACGGCCCGAACACCGGGGAGCTGTTTTTT.

There are a few counts of this clonotype. V gene TRBV7-9 combines with J gene TRBJ2-1, with D perhaps given as TRBD1 or TRBD2 (6 bases each). The CDR3 sequence is 16 residues long. V lost 5 bases to trimming and J lost 5 bases, with 19 bases between them. Germline V lookup: CDR1 SEHNR, CDR2 FQNEAQ (reference sequence). CDR3 sequence: CASSQDRGGYDNEQFF. The CDR3 DNA reads TGTGCCAGCAGCCAAGACCGAGGGGGGTACGACAATGAGCAGTTCTTC.

This clonotype was counted only a few times. The V and J genes are TRBV7-9 and TRBJ1-6, with TRBD1 identical over 7 bases. Germline-derived CDR1 and CDR2 are SEHNR and FQNEAQ (reference sequence). The CDR3 runs to 13 residues. The J segment lost 8 bases and the V segment lost 2 bases, leaving 0 bases of the junction unmatched. DNA for the CDR3: TGTGCCAGCAGCTTAACAGGGGATTCACCCCTCCACTTT. Residues: CASSLTGDSPLHF.

The table lists this clonotype with a few counts. The chain recombines TRBV11-2 with TRBJ2-5; a weak D match, TRBD1 (5 bases). Germline CDR1 SGHAT, CDR2 FQNNGV. Trimming removed 5 bases from V and 2 bases from J, with 15 bases in between. CDR3 length equals 15 residues. Here the CDR3 DNA reads TGTGCCAGCAGCCCCCCCGGACATCGGCAAGAGACCCAGTACTTC. It yields the protein CASSPPGHRQETQYF.

This clonotype appeared a few times. The chain couples TRBV20-1 to TRBJ2-7; D tentatively reads TRBD1 or TRBD2 (5 bases each). Looked up from germline, CDR1 is DFQATT and CDR2 is SNEGSKA (reference sequence). The CDR3 runs 17 residues. Trimming removed 0 bases from V and 4 bases from J, with 22 bases in between. The CDR3 DNA is TGCAGTGCTAGAGACCGCCCCGGGACCTTAGGAATATACGAGCAGTACTTC. This translates into CSARDRPGTLGIYEQYF.

The chain uses TRBV7-9 and TRBJ1-1; the D is unclear. Trimming shortened V by 5 bases and J by 7 bases, and 17 bases separated the two germline ends. The CDR3 length is 14 residues. The germline V gene has CDR1 SEHNR and CDR2 FQNEAQ (reference sequence). The CDR3 sequence: CASSPMDGISEAFF. CDR3 DNA: TGTGCCAGCAGCCCCATGGACGGGATCAGTGAAGCTTTCTTT.

This clonotype has a handful of counts. V and J are TRBV6-5 and TRBJ1-4, with D perhaps matching TRBD1 (5 bases). Germline lookup yields CDR1 MNHEY and CDR2 SVGAGI. V lost 0 bases and J lost 5, with 19 bases in between. This CDR3 has 18 residues. The CDR3 protein is CASSYSLDYRRGNEKLFF. For the CDR3, the DNA is TGTGCCAGCAGTTACTCACTTGATTACAGGCGGGGAAATGAAAAACTGTTTTTT.

V usage is TRBV7-9 and J usage is TRBJ2-7; D may be TRBD1 (6 bases). Germline CDR1 is SEHNR and CDR2 is FQNEAQ (reference sequence). The V and J ends lost 1 base and 5 bases respectively, with 12 bases between them. The CDR3 consists of 14 residues. The CDR3 bases are TGTGCCAGCAGCTTAGTGGCAGGGGCCCACGAGCAGTACTTC. Translating gives CASSLVAGAHEQYF.

With regard to this clonotype: At one boundary the junction diverges from the germline segment, which might be a read error. The chain joins TRBV5-4 to TRBJ2-7; 11 bases align to TRBD1. Per the germline V gene, CDR1 is SGHNT and CDR2 is YYREEE (reference sequence). This CDR3 is 14 amino acids long. The CDR3: CASSLERTGGMANF. CDR3 coding DNA: TGTGCCAGCAGCTTGGAAAGGACAGGGGGCATGGCAAACTTC. The full variable domain, its missing parts supplied by reference TRBV5-4 and TRBJ2-7, is ETGVTQSPTHLIKTRGQQVTLRCSSQSGHNTVSWYQQALGQGPQFIFQYYREEENGRGNFPPRFSGLQFPNYSSELNVNALELDDSALYLCASSLERTGGMANFGPGTRLTVT.

V gene TRBV28 combines with J gene TRBJ2-3; D may be TRBD1 (6 bases). This CDR3 spans 14 amino acids. The germline V and J ends were trimmed by 0 bases and 5 bases, with 9 bases remaining between them. Germline V CDR1 and CDR2: MDHEN, SYDVKM. Here the CDR3 reads CASSLWDSKDTQYF. The CDR3 DNA follows: TGTGCCAGCAGTTTATGGGACAGTAAAGATACGCAGTATTTT. Combining the CDR3 with reference TRBV28 and TRBJ2-3 gives the whole variable domain DVKVTQSSRYLVKRTGEKVFLECVQDMDHENMFWYRQDPGLGLRLIYFSYDVKMKEKGDIPEGYSVSREKKERFSLILESASTNQTSMYLCASSLWDSKDTQYFGPGTRLTVL.

This clonotype was counted a few times. V gene TRBV27 combines with J gene TRBJ2-7; D not certain. This CDR3 comprises 16 residues. Germline CDR1 is MNHEY and CDR2 is SMNVEV (reference sequence). Trimming removed 5 bases from V and 0 bases from J, with 17 bases in between. CDR3 sequence (DNA): TGTGCCAGCAGTAAAGGTTCGCAGCCGAGCTCCTACGAGCAGTACTTC. Protein sequence: CASSKGSQPSSYEQYF.